This T cell receptor (beta chain) originates from a study of vaccination and CD4 T cells after COVID-19. The overall study: A vaccine, either BNT162b2 or mRNA-1273, was given to participants in two doses. The peptides that stimulated the cells were overlapping spike peptides from SARS-CoV-2, HCoV-NL63, HCoV-OC43 and HCoV-229E.

Germline CDR1 reads MNHNS; CDR2 reads SASEGT. Trimming shortened V by 2 bases and J by 7 bases, and 9 bases separated the two germline ends. CDR3 length: 14 amino acids. Treatment indicated: approximately 9-day PBMC culture with coronavirus spike peptide pools or control peptides (ViraFEST assay). CD4+ T lymphocytes from the unexposed donor were collected before the COVID-19 pandemic (2011-2018). Once peptide pools had expanded antigen-specific T cells, ViraFEST sequenced TCRs. The study's findings and limits: Among reactive clones from convalescent patients, a median about 86% appeared only post-vaccination.

An Oncomine TCR Beta short-read assay was used to sequence the DNA from cultured CD4+ T cells. TCRdb independently ran MiXCR on the PCR reads; one entry per CDR3 protein. Altogether 7,800 or so distinct CDR3 sequences are present, around 41% being singletons, with the ten largest covering less than 40%. As concerns this clonotype: Its target is unknown.

This TCR came from a human donor in good health. The sample taken for sequencing was CD4+ T cells from blood, cultured in vitro. V gene TRBV6-1 combines with J gene TRBJ1-6; D call uncertain. The CDR3 DNA follows: TGTGCCAGCAGTGAACTGGGCCCAAATTCACCCCTCCACTTT. Amino acids: CASSELGPNSPLHF.